The 2 T cell receptor beta chains in this list originate from one sample, sequenced in a study of T cells in Graves' hyperthyroidism and ophthalmopathy. TCR beta CDR3 region amplification was performed from RNA transcripts. Researchers ran a first-round RT-PCR on the TCR CDR3 using the HTBI primer set. From the multiplex PCR reads, TCRdb called clonotypes with MiXCR, one entry per CDR3 protein. Of about 640,000 distinct CDR3 sequences detected, about 14% appear once; the ten largest clones hold around 13%. The sample taken for sequencing was blood. The receptors here all came from a woman between 50 and 59 years old with Graves' ophthalmopathy.

The table lists this clonotype with a few counts. The V and J genes are TRBV7-8 and TRBJ1-4; D call uncertain. V lost 1 base and J lost 3, with 9 bases in between. CDR3 length: 15 residues. Germline CDR1 SGHVS, CDR2 FQNEAQ. CDR3 sequence reads: CASSLGRRSNEKLFF. CDR3 nucleotides: TGTGCCAGCAGCTTAGGACGGCGTTCTAATGAAAAACTGTTTTTT.

This clonotype has at least ten counts. This CDR3 is CSARDQPYEQYF. The DNA for the CDR3 is TGCAGTGCTAGGGACCAACCCTACGAGCAGTACTTC. The genes are TRBV20-1 and TRBJ2-7; no firm D call. The length of the CDR3 is 12 residues. The germline gives CDR1 DFQATT, CDR2 SNEGSKA (reference sequence). Trimming took off 3 bases at V and 2 bases at J, with 8 bases between the two ends.